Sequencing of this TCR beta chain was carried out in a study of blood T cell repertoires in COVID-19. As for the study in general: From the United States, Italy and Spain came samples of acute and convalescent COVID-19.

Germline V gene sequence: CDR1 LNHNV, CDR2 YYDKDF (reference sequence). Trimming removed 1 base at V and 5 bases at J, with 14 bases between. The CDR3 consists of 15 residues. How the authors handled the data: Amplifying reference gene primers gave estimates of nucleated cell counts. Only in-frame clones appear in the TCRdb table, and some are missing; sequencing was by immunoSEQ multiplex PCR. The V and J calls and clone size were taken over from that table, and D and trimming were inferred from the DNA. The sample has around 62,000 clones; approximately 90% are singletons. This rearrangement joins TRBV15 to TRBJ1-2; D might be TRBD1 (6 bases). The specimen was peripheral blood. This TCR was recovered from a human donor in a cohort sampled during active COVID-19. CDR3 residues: CATSRAGEGGYGYTF. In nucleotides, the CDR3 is TGTGCCACCAGCAGAGCCGGGGAAGGGGGATATGGCTACACCTTC.